The clone carrying this T cell receptor (beta chain) was recorded only once. The sample belongs to a study of radiation and T cells in renal cell carcinoma. V lost 6 bases and J 2 bases, leaving 8 bases between the germline ends. CDR1 and CDR2 (germline): MNHNS, SASEGT. The length of the CDR3 is 13 residues. Time point here: blood 2 weeks post-SBRT. As to treatment: 15 Gy SBRT to primary tumor, nephrectomy 4 weeks later. The protocol was immunoSEQ multiplex PCR, while the TCRdb copy is restricted to in-frame clones and leaves out a portion. The data contain about 60,000 clones, around three quarters of them singletons.

The origin of this receptor is a man aged 55 to 70 with renal cell carcinoma. V gene TRBV6-1 combines with J gene TRBJ1-5; D is unresolved. The material was blood, obtained from a patient whose treatment included radiotherapy and nephrectomy. As DNA, the CDR3 is TGTGCCAGCAGACAGAATCGCAATCAGCCCCAGCATTTT. Protein product: CASRQNRNQPQHF.